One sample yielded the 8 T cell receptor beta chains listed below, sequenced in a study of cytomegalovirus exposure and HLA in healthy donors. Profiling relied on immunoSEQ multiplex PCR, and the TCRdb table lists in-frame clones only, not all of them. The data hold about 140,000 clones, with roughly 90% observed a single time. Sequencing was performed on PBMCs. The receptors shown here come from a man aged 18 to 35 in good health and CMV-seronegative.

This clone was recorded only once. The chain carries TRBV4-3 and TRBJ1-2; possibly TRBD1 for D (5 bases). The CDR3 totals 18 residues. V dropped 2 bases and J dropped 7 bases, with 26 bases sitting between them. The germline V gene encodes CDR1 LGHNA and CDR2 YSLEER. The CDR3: CASSQNPHSGGRATGYTF. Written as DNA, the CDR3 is TGCGCCAGCAGCCAAAATCCACACTCGGGGGGTCGGGCGACTGGCTACACCTTC.

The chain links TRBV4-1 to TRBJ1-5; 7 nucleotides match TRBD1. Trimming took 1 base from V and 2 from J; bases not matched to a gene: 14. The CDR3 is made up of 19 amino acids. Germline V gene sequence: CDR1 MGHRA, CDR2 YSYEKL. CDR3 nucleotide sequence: TGCGCCAGCAGCCAAGGGACCTCAGGGGGATCAGGGGGCAATCAGCCCCAGCATTTT. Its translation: CASSQGTSGGSGGNQPQHF.

The CDR3 here is CASSYGQAYEQYF. The CDR3 region has the DNA TGTGCCAGCAGTTACGGACAGGCCTACGAGCAGTACTTC. The chain has TRBV27 and TRBJ2-7, with 7 bases fitting TRBD1. Unmatched junction bases numbered 2, after V lost 4 bases and J lost 2 bases. Germline CDR1 reads MNHEY; CDR2 reads SMNVEV (reference sequence). The CDR3 loop spans 13 amino acids.

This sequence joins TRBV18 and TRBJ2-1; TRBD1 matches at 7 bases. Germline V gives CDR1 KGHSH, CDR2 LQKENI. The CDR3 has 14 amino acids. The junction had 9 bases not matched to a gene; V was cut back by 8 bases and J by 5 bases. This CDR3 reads CASKQGNLDNEQFF. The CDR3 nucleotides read TGTGCCAGCAAACAGGGGAATTTGGACAATGAGCAGTTCTTC.

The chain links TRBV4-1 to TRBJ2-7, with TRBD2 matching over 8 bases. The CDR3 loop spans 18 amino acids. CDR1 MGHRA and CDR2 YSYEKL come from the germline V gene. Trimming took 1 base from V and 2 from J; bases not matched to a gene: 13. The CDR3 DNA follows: TGCGCCAGCAGCCAAGGCCTGAGAAGCGGGAGAGGGACCTACGAGCAGTACTTC. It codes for CASSQGLRSGRGTYEQYF.

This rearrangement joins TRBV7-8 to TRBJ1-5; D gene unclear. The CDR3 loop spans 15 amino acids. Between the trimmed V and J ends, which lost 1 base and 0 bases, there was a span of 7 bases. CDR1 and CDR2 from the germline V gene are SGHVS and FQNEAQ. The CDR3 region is CASSLGPYSNQPQHF. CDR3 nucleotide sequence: TGTGCCAGCAGCTTAGGGCCTTATAGCAATCAGCCCCAGCATTTT.

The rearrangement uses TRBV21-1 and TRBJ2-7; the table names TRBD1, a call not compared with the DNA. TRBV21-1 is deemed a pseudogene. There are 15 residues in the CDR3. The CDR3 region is CASSKGTGFVDEQYF. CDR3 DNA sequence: TGTGCCAGCAGCAAAGGGACAGGCTTCGTGGACGAGCAGTACTTC.

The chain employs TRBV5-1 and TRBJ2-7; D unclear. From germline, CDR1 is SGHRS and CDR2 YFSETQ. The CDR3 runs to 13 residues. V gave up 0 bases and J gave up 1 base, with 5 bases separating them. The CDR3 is CASSLALSYEQYF. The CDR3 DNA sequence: TGCGCCAGCAGCTTGGCCTTGTCCTACGAGCAGTACTTC.